This T cell receptor (beta chain) was sequenced in a study of cytomegalovirus exposure and HLA in healthy donors. Study results and limitations: Per published reports, the classifier diagnosed cytomegalovirus status with high specificity and sensitivity. CMV serostatus was the sole immune exposure information available.

Germline V gene data show CDR1 as MNHEY and CDR2 as SVGAGI. The length of the CDR3 is 16 residues. The germline V and J ends were trimmed by 0 bases and 0 bases, with 8 bases remaining between them. Comments on this clone: Its antigen is unidentified.

The PCR made use of 60 Vbeta and 13 Jbeta primers. Libraries were prepared by immunoSEQ multiplex PCR; TCRdb keeps only in-frame clonotypes and omits some of them. The sample totals about 200,000 clones. The sequenced sample consisted of PBMCs. This TCR was recovered from a man younger than 40 in good health and CMV-seronegative. The J gene is TRBJ2-2, the V gene TRBV6-5; possibly TRBD1 for D (5 bases). The CDR3 region is CASSYSQVPNTGELFF. CDR3 DNA: TGTGCCAGCAGTTACTCACAGGTACCGAACACCGGGGAGCTGTTTTTT.